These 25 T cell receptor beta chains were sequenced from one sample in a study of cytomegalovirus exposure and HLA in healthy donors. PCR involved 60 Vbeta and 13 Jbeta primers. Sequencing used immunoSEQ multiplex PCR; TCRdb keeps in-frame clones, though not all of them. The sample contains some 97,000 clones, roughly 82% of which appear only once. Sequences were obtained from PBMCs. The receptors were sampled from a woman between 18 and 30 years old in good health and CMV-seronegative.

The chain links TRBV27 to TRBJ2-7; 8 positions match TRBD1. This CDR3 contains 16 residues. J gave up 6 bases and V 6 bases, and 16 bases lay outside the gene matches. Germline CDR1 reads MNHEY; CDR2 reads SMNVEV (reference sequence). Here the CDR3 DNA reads TGTGCCAGCAGCTGGACCGCCGGGACAGGCTACGGCGAGCAGTACTTC. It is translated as CASSWTAGTGYGEQYF.

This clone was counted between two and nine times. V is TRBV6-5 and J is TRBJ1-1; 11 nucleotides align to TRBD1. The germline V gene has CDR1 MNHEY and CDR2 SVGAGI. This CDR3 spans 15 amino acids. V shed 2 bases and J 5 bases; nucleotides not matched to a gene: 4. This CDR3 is CASSYLGQGATEAFF. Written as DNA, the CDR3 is TGTGCCAGCAGTTACCTTGGACAGGGGGCAACTGAAGCTTTCTTT.

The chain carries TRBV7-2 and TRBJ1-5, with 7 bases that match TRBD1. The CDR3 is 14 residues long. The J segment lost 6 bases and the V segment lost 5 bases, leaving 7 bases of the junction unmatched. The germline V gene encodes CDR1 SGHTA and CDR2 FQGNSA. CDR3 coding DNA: TGTGCCAGCAGCCCCAGAGGGGGCAGTCAGCCCCAGCATTTT. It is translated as CASSPRGGSQPQHF.

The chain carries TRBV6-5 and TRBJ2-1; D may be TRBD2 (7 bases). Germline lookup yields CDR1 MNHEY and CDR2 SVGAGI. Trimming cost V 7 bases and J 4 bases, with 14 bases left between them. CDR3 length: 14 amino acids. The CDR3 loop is CASKGGGEYNEQFF. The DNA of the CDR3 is TGTGCCAGCAAAGGGGGGGGCGAATACAATGAGCAGTTCTTC.

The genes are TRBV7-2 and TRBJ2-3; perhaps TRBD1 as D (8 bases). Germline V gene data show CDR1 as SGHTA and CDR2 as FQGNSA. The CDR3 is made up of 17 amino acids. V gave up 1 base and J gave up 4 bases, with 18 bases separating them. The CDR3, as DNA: TGTGCCAGCAGCTTAGAGCCCCGGACAGGGAGGGCAGATACGCAGTATTTT. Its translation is CASSLEPRTGRADTQYF.

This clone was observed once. The CDR3 region is CASRADPRGSFNSPLHF. CDR3 bases: TGTGCCAGCAGGGCCGACCCCCGAGGAAGTTTTAATTCACCCCTCCACTTT. The chain carries TRBV2 and TRBJ1-6; D uncertain. Germline V gene data show CDR1 as SNHLY and CDR2 as FYNNEI. With 6 bases removed from V and 6 bases from J, the gap between germline ends came to 21 bases. There are 17 residues in the CDR3.

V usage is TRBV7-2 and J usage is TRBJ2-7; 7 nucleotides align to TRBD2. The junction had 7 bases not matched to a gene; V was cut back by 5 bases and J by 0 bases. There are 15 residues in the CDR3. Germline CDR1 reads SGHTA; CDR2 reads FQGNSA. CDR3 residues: CASSPGGGSSYEQYF. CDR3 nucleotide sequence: TGTGCCAGCAGCCCCGGCGGGGGAAGCTCCTACGAGCAGTACTTC.

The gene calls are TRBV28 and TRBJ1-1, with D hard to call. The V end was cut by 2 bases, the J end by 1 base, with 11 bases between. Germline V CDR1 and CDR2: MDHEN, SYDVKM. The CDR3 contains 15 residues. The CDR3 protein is CASSLSARPNTEAFF. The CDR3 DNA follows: TGTGCCAGCAGTTTAAGCGCCCGCCCGAACACTGAAGCTTTCTTT.

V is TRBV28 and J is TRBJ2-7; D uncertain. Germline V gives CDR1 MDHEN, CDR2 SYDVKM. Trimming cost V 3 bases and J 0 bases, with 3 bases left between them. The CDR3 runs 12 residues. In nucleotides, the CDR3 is TGTGCCAGCAGTTTCTACTCCTACGAGCAGTACTTC. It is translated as CASSFYSYEQYF.

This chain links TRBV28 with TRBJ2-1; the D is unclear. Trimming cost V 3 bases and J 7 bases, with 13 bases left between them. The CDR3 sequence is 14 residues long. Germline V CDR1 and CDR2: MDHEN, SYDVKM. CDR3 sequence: CASSFLAAENEQFF. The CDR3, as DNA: TGTGCCAGCAGTTTCTTAGCTGCCGAAAATGAGCAGTTCTTC.

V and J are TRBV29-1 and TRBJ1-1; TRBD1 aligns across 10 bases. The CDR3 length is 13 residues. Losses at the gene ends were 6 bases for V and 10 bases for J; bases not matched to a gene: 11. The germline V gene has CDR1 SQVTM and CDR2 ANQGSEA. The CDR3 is CSVASGTGAVAFF. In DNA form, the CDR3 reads TGCAGCGTGGCCTCCGGGACAGGGGCCGTAGCTTTCTTT.

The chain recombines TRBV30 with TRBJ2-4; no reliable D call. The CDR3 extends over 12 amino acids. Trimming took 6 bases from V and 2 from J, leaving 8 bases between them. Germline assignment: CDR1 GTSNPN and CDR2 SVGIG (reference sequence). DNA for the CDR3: TGTGCCTGCATAGATACCAAAAACATTCAGTACTTC. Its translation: CACIDTKNIQYF.

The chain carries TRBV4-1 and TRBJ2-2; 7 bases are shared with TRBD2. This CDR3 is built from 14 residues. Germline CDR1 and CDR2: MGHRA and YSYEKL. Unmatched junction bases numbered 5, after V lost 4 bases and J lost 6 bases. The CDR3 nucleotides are TGCGCCAGCAGCCTCTCAGCGGGGCCCGGGGAGCTGTTTTTT. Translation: CASSLSAGPGELFF.

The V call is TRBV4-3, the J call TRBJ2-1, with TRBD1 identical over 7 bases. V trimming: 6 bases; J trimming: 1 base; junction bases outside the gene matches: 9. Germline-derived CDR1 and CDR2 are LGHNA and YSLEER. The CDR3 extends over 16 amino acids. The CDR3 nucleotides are TGCGCCAGCAGTTCTACCCAGGGGGAGTCCTACAATGAGCAGTTCTTC. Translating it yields CASSSTQGESYNEQFF.

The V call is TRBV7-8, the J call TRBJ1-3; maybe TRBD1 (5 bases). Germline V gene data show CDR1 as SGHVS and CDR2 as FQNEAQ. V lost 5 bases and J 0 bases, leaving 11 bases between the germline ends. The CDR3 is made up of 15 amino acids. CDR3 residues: CASSLTGTSGNTIYF. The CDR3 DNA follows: TGTGCCAGCAGCCTCACAGGAACCTCTGGAAACACCATATATTTT.

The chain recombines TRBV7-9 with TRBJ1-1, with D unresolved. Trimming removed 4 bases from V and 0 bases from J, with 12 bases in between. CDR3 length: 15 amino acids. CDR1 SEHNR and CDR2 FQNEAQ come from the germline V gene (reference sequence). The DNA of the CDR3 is TGTGCCAGCAGCTCGTGGGTCGGGTTGAACACTGAAGCTTTCTTT. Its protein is CASSSWVGLNTEAFF.

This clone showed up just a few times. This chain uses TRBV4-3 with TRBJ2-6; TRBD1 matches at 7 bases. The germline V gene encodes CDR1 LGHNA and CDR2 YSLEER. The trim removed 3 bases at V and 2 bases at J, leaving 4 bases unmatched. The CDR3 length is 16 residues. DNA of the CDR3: TGCGCCAGCAGCCACCAGACAGGGACTGGGGCCAACGTCCTGACTTTC. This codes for CASSHQTGTGANVLTF.

The CDR3 loop is CASTLFSNQPQHF. CDR3 in DNA: TGTGCCAGCACCTTGTTTAGCAATCAGCCCCAGCATTTT. The V gene is TRBV28, the J gene TRBJ1-5, with unresolved D. The CDR3 has 13 amino acids. Germline loops: CDR1 MDHEN, CDR2 SYDVKM. V lost 7 bases, J lost 0 bases, and 7 bases lay in between.

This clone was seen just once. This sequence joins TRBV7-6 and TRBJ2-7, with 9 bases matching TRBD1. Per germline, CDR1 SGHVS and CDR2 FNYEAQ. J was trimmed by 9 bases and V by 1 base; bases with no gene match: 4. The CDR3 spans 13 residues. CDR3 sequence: CASSLGDRVTQYF. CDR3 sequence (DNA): TGTGCCAGCAGCTTAGGGGACAGGGTAACGCAGTACTTC.

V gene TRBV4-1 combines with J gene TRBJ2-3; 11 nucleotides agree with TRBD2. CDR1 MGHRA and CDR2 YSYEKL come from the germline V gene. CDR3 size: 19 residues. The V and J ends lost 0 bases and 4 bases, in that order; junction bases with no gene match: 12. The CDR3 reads CASSQEVRLAGGWADTQYF. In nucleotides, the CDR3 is TGCGCCAGCAGCCAAGAGGTGAGGCTAGCGGGGGGCTGGGCAGATACGCAGTATTTT.

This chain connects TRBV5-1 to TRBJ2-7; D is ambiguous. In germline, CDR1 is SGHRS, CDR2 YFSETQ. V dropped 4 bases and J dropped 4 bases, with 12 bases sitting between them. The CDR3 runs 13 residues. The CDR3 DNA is TGCGCCAGCAGCCCCTATAATGAATACGAGCAGTACTTC. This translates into CASSPYNEYEQYF. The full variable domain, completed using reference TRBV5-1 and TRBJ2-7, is KAGVTQTPRYLIKTRGQQVTLSCSPISGHRSVSWYQQTPGQGLQFLFEYFSETQRNKGNFPGRFSGRQFSNSRSEMNVSTLELGDSALYLCASSPYNEYEQYFGPGTRLTVT.

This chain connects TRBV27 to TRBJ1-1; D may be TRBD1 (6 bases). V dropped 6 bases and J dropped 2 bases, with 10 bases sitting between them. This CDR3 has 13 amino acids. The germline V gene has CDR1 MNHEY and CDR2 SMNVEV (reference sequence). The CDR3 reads CASRQGRNTEAFF. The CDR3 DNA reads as TGTGCCAGCAGACAGGGAAGAAACACTGAAGCTTTCTTT.

CDR3 nucleotides: TGTGCCAGCAGCTATTTCACCGGGACTAGCGGGAGTGAAGCAGATACGCAGTATTTT. Amino acids: CASSYFTGTSGSEADTQYF. The V gene is TRBV11-2, the J gene TRBJ2-3; 14 nucleotides agree with TRBD2. Germline trimming cut 4 bases from V and 4 bases from J; bases unmatched to any gene: 13. CDR1 and CDR2 from the germline V gene are SGHAT and FQNNGV. The CDR3 covers 19 residues. Full variable domain (remainder filled in from reference TRBV11-2 and TRBJ2-3): EAGVAQSPRYKIIEKRQSVAFWCNPISGHATLYWYQQILGQGPKLLIQFQNNGVVDDSQLPKDRFSAERLKGVDSTLKIQPAKLEDSAVYLCASSYFTGTSGSEADTQYFGPGTRLTVL.

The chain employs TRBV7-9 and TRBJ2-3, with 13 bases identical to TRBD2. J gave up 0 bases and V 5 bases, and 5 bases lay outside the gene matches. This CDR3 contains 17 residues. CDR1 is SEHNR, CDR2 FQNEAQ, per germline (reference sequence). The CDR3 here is CASSPGTSGDSTDTQYF. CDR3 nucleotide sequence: TGTGCCAGCAGCCCCGGGACTAGCGGGGACAGCACAGATACGCAGTATTTT.

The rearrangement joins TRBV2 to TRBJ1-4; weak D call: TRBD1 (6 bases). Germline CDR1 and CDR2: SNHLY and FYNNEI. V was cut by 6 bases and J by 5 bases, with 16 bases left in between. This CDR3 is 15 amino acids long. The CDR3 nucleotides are TGTGCCAGCAGACGGACGGGGGGCTCCAATGAAAAACTGTTTTTT. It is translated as CASRRTGGSNEKLFF.